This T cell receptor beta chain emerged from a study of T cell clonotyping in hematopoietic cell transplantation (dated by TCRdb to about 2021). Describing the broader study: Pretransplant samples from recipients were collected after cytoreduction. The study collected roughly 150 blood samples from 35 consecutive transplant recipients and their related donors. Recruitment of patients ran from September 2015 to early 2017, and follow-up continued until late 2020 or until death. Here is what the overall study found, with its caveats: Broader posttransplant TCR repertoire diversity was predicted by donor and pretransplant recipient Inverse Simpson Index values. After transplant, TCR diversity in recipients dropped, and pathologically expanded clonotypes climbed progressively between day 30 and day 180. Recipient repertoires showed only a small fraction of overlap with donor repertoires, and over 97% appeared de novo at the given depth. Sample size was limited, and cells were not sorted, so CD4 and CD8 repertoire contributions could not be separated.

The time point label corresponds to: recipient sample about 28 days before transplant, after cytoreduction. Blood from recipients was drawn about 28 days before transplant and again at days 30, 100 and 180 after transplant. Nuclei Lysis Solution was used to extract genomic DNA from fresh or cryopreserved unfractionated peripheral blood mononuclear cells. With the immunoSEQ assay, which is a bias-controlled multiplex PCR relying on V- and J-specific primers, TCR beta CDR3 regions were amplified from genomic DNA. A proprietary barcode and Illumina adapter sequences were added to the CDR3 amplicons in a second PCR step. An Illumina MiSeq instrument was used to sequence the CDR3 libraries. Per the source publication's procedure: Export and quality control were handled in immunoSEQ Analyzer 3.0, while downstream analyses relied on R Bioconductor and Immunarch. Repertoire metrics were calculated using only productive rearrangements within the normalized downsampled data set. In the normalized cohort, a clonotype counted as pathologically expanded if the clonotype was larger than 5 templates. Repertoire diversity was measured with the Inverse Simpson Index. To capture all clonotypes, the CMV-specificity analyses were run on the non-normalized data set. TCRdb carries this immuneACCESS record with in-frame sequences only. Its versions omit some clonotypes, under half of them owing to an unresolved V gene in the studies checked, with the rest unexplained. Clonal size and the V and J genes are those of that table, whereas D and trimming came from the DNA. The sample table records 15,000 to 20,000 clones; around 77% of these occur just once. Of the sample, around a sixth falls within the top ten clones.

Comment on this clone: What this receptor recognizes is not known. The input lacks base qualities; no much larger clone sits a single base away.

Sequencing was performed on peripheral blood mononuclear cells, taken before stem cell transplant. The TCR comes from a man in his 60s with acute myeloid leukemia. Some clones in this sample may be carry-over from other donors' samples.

The DNA reads TGCGCCAGCAGCAGGGGACTAGCGGGAGCATACGAGCAGTACTTC. It encodes CASSRGLAGAYEQYF. The chain was built from TRBV5-1 and TRBJ2-7; 14 nucleotides in the junction match TRBD2. After removal of 4 bases from V and 4 bases from J, the junction retains 4 bases not matched to a gene. CDR1 and CDR2 were assigned from the germline V gene as SGHRS and YFSETQ. The CDR3 goes from the cysteine to the phenylalanine over 15 residues. Only CDR3 DNA is held: 45 bases, read in frame from base 1.